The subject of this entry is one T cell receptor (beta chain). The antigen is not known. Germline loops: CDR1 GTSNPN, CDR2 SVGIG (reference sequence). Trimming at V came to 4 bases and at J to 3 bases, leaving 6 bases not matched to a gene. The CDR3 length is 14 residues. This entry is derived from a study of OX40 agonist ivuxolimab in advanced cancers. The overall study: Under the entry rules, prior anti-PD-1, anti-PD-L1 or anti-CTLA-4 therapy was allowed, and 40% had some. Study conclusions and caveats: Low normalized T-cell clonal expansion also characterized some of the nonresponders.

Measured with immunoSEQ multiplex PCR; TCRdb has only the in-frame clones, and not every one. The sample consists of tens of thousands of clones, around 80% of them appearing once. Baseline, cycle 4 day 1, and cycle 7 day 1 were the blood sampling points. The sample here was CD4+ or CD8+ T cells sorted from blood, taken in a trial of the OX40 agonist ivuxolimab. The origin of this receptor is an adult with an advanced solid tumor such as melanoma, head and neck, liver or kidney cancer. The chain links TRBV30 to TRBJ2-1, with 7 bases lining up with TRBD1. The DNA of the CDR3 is TGTGCCTGGATCCCCCAGGGGGTCTACAATGAGCAGTTCTTC. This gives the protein CAWIPQGVYNEQFF.